Listed below are T cell receptor beta chains from one sample, sequenced in a study of siplizumab effects on memory and regulatory T cells. Only in-frame clones appear in the TCRdb table, and some are missing; sequencing was by immunoSEQ multiplex PCR. The sample lists approximately 100,000 clones, roughly 94% seen once, with 1% to 1.5% in the top ten. The sequenced sample consisted of non-Treg CD4+ T cells sorted from blood. These receptors were taken from a human donor in good health. The CDR3 runs from the conserved cysteine through the conserved F or W. The order of the fields is clone size, D gene, J gene, V gene, CDR3 protein, CDR3 DNA. The D gene is left open where the match is weak. Where a row states a size, it is once, few, many or the class of an expanded clone; other rows omit it.

size: NA; D: TRBD2; J: TRBJ2-1; V: TRBV7-9; CDR3: CASSLARTSGRINEQFF; DNA: TGTGCCAGCAGCTTAGCGAGGACTAGCGGGAGGATCAATGAGCAGTTCTTC
size: NA; D: NA; J: TRBJ2-3; V: TRBV5-4; CDR3: CASRRNQGSGTDTQYF; DNA: TGTGCCAGCAGGCGAAACCAGGGGTCAGGCACAGATACGCAGTATTTT
size: NA; D: TRBD1; J: TRBJ1-2; V: TRBV5-4; CDR3: CASSLGDRGPYGYTF; DNA: TGTGCCAGCAGCTTGGGGGACAGGGGCCCCTATGGCTACACCTTC
size: NA; D: NA; J: TRBJ1-1; V: TRBV5-1; CDR3: CASRWGGINLNTEAFF; DNA: TGCGCCAGCAGATGGGGGGGCATAAACTTGAACACTGAAGCTTTCTTT
size: NA; D: NA; J: TRBJ1-1; V: TRBV30; CDR3: CAWGQNTEAFF; DNA: TGTGCCTGGGGTCAGAACACTGAAGCTTTCTTT
size: NA; D: NA; J: TRBJ1-2; V: TRBV27; CDR3: CASSLGPGGYGYTF; DNA: TGTGCCAGCAGTTTAGGACCGGGTGGCTATGGCTACACCTTC
size: once; D: TRBD1; J: TRBJ1-2; V: TRBV7-9; CDR3: CASRSTGFIGGGYGYTF; DNA: TGTGCCAGCAGGTCGACAGGGTTTATCGGGGGGGGCTATGGCTACACCTTC
size: NA; D: TRBD1; J: TRBJ1-3; V: TRBV6-4; CDR3: CASSGDRGSGNTIYF; DNA: TGTGCCAGCAGTGGGGACAGGGGCTCTGGAAACACCATATATTTT
size: NA; D: NA; J: TRBJ1-1; V: TRBV9; CDR3: CASSVTHSLNTEAFF; DNA: TGTGCCAGCAGCGTCACCCATAGTTTGAACACTGAAGCTTTCTTT
size: NA; D: TRBD1; J: TRBJ2-1; V: TRBV2; CDR3: CATQRGLGQHNEQFF; DNA: TGTGCCACACAAAGGGGGTTGGGACAGCACAATGAGCAGTTCTTC
size: NA; D: TRBD1; J: TRBJ1-5; V: TRBV7-8; CDR3: CASSLAGGPNQPQHF; DNA: TGTGCCAGCAGCTTAGCAGGGGGCCCCAATCAGCCCCAGCATTTT
size: NA; D: NA; J: TRBJ1-4; V: TRBV29-1; CDR3: CSVYDETPQKLFF; DNA: TGCAGCGTTTATGATGAGACACCTCAAAAACTGTTTTTT
size: NA; D: NA; J: TRBJ2-1; V: TRBV9; CDR3: CASSAPFGKQFF; DNA: TGTGCCAGCAGCGCCCCTTTCGGGAAGCAGTTCTTC
size: NA; D: NA; J: TRBJ2-3; V: TRBV6-5; CDR3: CASSYFGEGTDTQYF; DNA: TGTGCCAGCAGTTACTTTGGGGAGGGCACAGATACGCAGTATTTT
size: NA; D: NA; J: TRBJ2-5; V: TRBV11-2; CDR3: CASSLNYVGAQYF; DNA: TGTGCCAGCAGCTTAAACTATGTGGGGGCCCAGTACTTC
size: NA; D: NA; J: TRBJ2-7; V: TRBV28; CDR3: CASSLSPSYEQYF; DNA: TGTGCCAGCAGTTTAAGTCCTAGTTACGAGCAGTACTTC
size: once; D: TRBD1; J: TRBJ2-5; V: TRBV19; CDR3: CASSISQGMETQYF; DNA: TGTGCCAGTAGTATCTCACAGGGGATGGAGACCCAGTACTTC
size: NA; D: TRBD1; J: TRBJ2-3; V: TRBV5-1; CDR3: CASSQTGTGSDTQYF; DNA: TGCGCCAGCAGTCAAACCGGGACAGGGTCAGATACGCAGTATTTT
size: NA; D: NA; J: TRBJ2-1; V: TRBV14; CDR3: CASSQGRLGSYNEQFF; DNA: TGTGCCAGCAGCCAAGGAAGGCTAGGGTCCTACAATGAGCAGTTCTTC
size: once; D: NA; J: TRBJ1-3; V: TRBV10-2; CDR3: CASRGGSGNTIYF; DNA: TGCGCCAGCAGAGGGGGCTCTGGAAACACCATATATTTT
size: NA; D: NA; J: TRBJ2-1; V: TRBV20-1; CDR3: CSARAFNEQFF; DNA: TGCAGTGCTAGAGCCTTCAATGAGCAGTTCTTC
size: NA; D: TRBD1; J: TRBJ1-2; V: TRBV28; CDR3: CASSFTGVGKPNYGYTF; DNA: TGTGCCAGCAGTTTCACAGGGGTAGGCAAGCCGAATTATGGCTACACCTTC
size: NA; D: NA; J: TRBJ2-3; V: TRBV6-5; CDR3: CASSLTDTQYF; DNA: TGTGCCAGCAGTCTCACAGATACGCAGTATTTT
size: NA; D: NA; J: TRBJ2-2; V: TRBV19; CDR3: CASSKQASTGELFF; DNA: TGTGCCAGTAGTAAGCAGGCTAGCACCGGGGAGCTGTTTTTT
size: NA; D: NA; J: TRBJ2-5; V: TRBV29-1; CDR3: CSVRAASGETQYF; DNA: TGCAGCGTTAGGGCAGCATCAGGGGAGACCCAGTACTTC
size: NA; D: NA; J: TRBJ2-2; V: TRBV16; CDR3: CASSREGERSGELFF; DNA: TGTGCCAGCAGCCGAGAGGGGGAAAGGTCCGGGGAGCTGTTTTTT
size: NA; D: TRBD2; J: TRBJ2-1; V: TRBV9; CDR3: CASSVRLAGSNEQFF; DNA: TGTGCCAGCAGCGTTCGACTAGCGGGATCCAATGAGCAGTTCTTC
size: NA; D: NA; J: TRBJ1-5; V: TRBV10-2; CDR3: CASRYRGNQPQHF; DNA: TGCGCCAGCAGATACCGGGGCAATCAGCCCCAGCATTTT
size: NA; D: TRBD1; J: TRBJ1-1; V: TRBV7-9; CDR3: CASTEGAEWNTEAFF; DNA: TGTGCCAGCACCGAGGGGGCGGAATGGAACACTGAAGCTTTCTTT
size: once; D: TRBD1; J: TRBJ1-4; V: TRBV5-4; CDR3: CASSENRGLNEKLFF; DNA: TGTGCCAGCAGCGAGAACAGGGGGTTAAATGAAAAACTGTTTTTT
size: few; D: NA; J: TRBJ1-5; V: TRBV6-1; CDR3: CATSAVYPQHF; DNA: TGTGCCACCTCAGCCGTGTATCCCCAGCATTTT
size: NA; D: NA; J: TRBJ1-2; V: TRBV30; CDR3: CAWSVLSGAYTF; DNA: TGTGCCTGGAGTGTACTATCGGGGGCGTACACCTTC
size: NA; D: NA; J: TRBJ2-7; V: TRBV28; CDR3: CASSRSGYSKSYEQYF; DNA: TGTGCCAGCAGTAGAAGCGGCTACTCCAAATCCTACGAGCAGTACTTC
size: NA; D: NA; J: TRBJ1-5; V: TRBV28; CDR3: CASSLSSWDGREPQHF; DNA: TGTGCCAGCAGTTTATCTTCCTGGGACGGTCGTGAGCCCCAGCATTTT
size: NA; D: NA; J: TRBJ2-7; V: TRBV5-1; CDR3: CASSFMEGGGDEQYF; DNA: TGCGCCAGCAGCTTCATGGAAGGCGGAGGGGACGAGCAGTACTTC
size: NA; D: NA; J: TRBJ2-3; V: TRBV27; CDR3: CASSFEGPQPTQYF; DNA: TGTGCCAGCAGTTTCGAGGGACCTCAACCTACGCAGTATTTT
size: NA; D: TRBD2; J: TRBJ2-1; V: TRBV29-1; CDR3: CSVEVSGSWNEQFF; DNA: TGCAGCGTTGAAGTTAGCGGGAGTTGGAATGAGCAGTTCTTC
size: NA; D: TRBD2; J: TRBJ2-1; V: TRBV27; CDR3: CASTSGSPSGYNEQFF; DNA: TGTGCCAGCACTAGCGGGAGCCCTTCGGGCTACAATGAGCAGTTCTTC
size: NA; D: TRBD2; J: TRBJ2-3; V: TRBV11-2; CDR3: CASSPRAGGSDTQYF; DNA: TGTGCCAGCAGCCCAAGGGCGGGAGGGTCGGATACGCAGTATTTT
size: NA; D: NA; J: TRBJ1-2; V: TRBV6-5; CDR3: CASRRTSYGYTF; DNA: TGTGCCAGCAGGAGAACTTCCTATGGCTACACCTTC
size: NA; D: NA; J: TRBJ2-3; V: TRBV7-3; CDR3: CASSGRLGERTKSTDTQYF; DNA: TGTGCCAGCAGCGGACGACTGGGGGAGCGAACTAAAAGCACAGATACGCAGTATTTT
size: NA; D: NA; J: TRBJ2-1; V: TRBV18; CDR3: CASSPNSLTHNEQFF; DNA: TGTGCCAGCTCACCAAATTCATTAACGCACAATGAGCAGTTCTTC
size: NA; D: TRBD2; J: TRBJ2-3; V: TRBV5-6; CDR3: CASSFTSGTDTQYF; DNA: TGTGCCAGCAGCTTCACTAGCGGCACAGATACGCAGTATTTT
size: NA; D: NA; J: TRBJ1-5; V: TRBV6-6; CDR3: CASGARQPQHF; DNA: TGTGCCAGCGGCGCCCGCCAGCCCCAGCATTTT
size: NA; D: NA; J: TRBJ1-4; V: TRBV13; CDR3: CASSLAGAKVTTNEKLFF; DNA: TGTGCCAGCAGCTTAGCGGGGGCCAAGGTTACAACTAATGAAAAACTGTTTTTT
size: NA; D: NA; J: TRBJ2-7; V: TRBV11-3; CDR3: CASSRGGGYEQYF; DNA: TGTGCCAGCAGCCGAGGTGGGGGCTACGAGCAGTACTTC
size: NA; D: TRBD1; J: TRBJ1-1; V: TRBV15; CDR3: CATSIQGRTEAFF; DNA: TGTGCCACCAGCATACAGGGGAGGACTGAAGCTTTCTTT
size: NA; D: NA; J: TRBJ2-7; V: TRBV6-1; CDR3: CASSVEPSFEQYF; DNA: TGTGCCAGCAGTGTAGAGCCCTCTTTCGAGCAGTACTTC
size: NA; D: NA; J: TRBJ1-1; V: TRBV6-1; CDR3: CASSEPGRRAFF; DNA: TGTGCCAGCAGTGAACCGGGACGGAGAGCTTTCTTT
size: NA; D: NA; J: TRBJ2-7; V: TRBV30; CDR3: CAWSPSLGREQYF; DNA: TGTGCCTGGAGTCCCTCCCTCGGACGCGAGCAGTACTTC